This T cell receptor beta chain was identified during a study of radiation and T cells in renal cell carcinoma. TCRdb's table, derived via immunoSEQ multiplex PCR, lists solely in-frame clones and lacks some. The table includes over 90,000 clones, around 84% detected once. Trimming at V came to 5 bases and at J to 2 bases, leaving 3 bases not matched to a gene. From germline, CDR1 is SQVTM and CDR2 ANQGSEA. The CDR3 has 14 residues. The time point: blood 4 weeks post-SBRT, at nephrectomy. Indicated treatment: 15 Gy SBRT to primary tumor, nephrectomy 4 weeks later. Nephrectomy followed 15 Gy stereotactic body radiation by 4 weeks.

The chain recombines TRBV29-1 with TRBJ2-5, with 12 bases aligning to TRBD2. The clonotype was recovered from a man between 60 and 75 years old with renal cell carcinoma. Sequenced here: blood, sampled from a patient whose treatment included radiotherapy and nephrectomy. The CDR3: CSVRLAGEQETQYF. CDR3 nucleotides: TGCAGCGTTCGACTAGCGGGAGAGCAAGAGACCCAGTACTTC.